This TCR beta chain appears in the sequencing data of a study of regulatory T cells in long-lasting Graves disease (dated by TCRdb to the early 2020s). A note on the overall study: Newly diagnosed Graves' disease patients had taken antithyroid drugs for less than 3 months. The study took place in China and was registered as a clinical trial. TCR sequencing covered some 13 persistent and around 20 newly diagnosed Graves' disease patients, approximately 33 samples in total. This study used TCR sequencing and RNA sequencing of peripheral blood to compare persistent Graves' disease patients against newly diagnosed Graves' disease patients. What the authors observed across the whole study: Compared with newly diagnosed patients, persistent Graves' disease patients had lower TCR Shannon entropy and fewer highly expanded clones, which suggests clonal expansion. TRBV28, TRBJ1-2 and TRBJ2-5 were preferentially used in persistent disease, while TRBV20-1 and TRBJ2-1 were favored in newly diagnosed disease. Sequencing and analysis were limited to the TCR beta chain. Persistent patients shared more public clonotypes among themselves (over 2,500) than newly diagnosed patients did (over 950). The study examined only peripheral blood because the primary lesion, thyroid tissue, could not be accessed. The small sample size was acknowledged by the authors as a limitation that may reduce accuracy.

As concerns this clonotype: It lacks a known antigen. The record has no base qualities; no much larger clone is one base away.

The sample's time point, from its label and the paper: newly diagnosed GD, antithyroid drugs for less than 3 months. RNA was extracted from PBMCs in TRIzol for both TCR sequencing and RNA sequencing. The diagnosis of Graves' disease followed American Thyroid Association guidelines. Recruitment of patients was carried out at an endocrinology department in Xi'an, China. Each patient gave approximately 9.7 milliliters of peripheral blood, collected in an EDTA anticoagulant tube. PBMCs were isolated by Ficoll Paque Plus density gradient separation without further T cell sorting. An Agilent 2100 Bioanalyzer and agarose gel were used to assess RNA quality, and a NanoDrop 2000 was used to measure RNA concentration. Receptor amplification or capture employed multiplex PCR. The listed sequencing device is Illumina HiSeq 4000. TCR beta libraries were built with iRepertoire HTBI primers and Arm-PCR amplification of CDR3 regions. Before sequencing, the PCR products went through gel purification. On the study's bioinformatics: A total of fewer than 70 TRBV and some 13 TRBJ segments were identified across samples and were used for gene usage analysis of CDR3 amino acid clonotypes. Filtered high-quality paired reads were merged into contigs using COPE and FqMerger. Contigs were aligned with BLAST to IMGT TRBV, TRBD and TRBJ reference genes, and CDR3 was defined per IMGT. Highly expanded clones were defined as clonotypes with a frequency above 0.1%. Shannon entropy served as the measure of repertoire diversity, while the Gini coefficient captured V-J evenness. A clonotype was considered public if more than one individual shared it. TCRdb reprocessed the public reads (quality trimming at Q25 with fastp, clone calling with MiXCR) and kept in-frame beta chains. Each CDR3 protein gets just one entry, which takes the most common genes and DNA from the rows behind it. What appears here as the V and J calls and clone size reflects TCRdb's work, not the paper's. For this sample the table gives under 400,000 distinct CDR3 sequences, of which over 15% were detected only once. About 27% of the sample lies in the top ten.

Including cysteine and phenylalanine, the CDR3 has 13 amino acids. The CDR3 DNA has 39 bases and is translated from base 1. According to the germline V gene (reference sequence), CDR1 reads DFQATT and CDR2 reads SNEGSKA. V and J are trimmed by 6 bases and 6 bases, and the gene matches miss 7 bases of the junction. These data also formed part of another study, on T cells in Graves' hyperthyroidism and ophthalmopathy. The second publication reports: Stable Graves' hyperthyroidism was defined as the absence of progression to ophthalmopathy over 18 months of follow-up. Hyperthyroidism patients were aged 18 to 65 years and newly diagnosed, with disease duration of less than 2 months. The study excluded patients with uncontrolled infections, other autoimmune diseases, pregnancy or lactation. Diagnoses were established on the basis of clinical symptoms, serum thyroxine and TRAb, thyroid ultrasound, and orbital computed tomography. The TCR CDR3 was subjected to a first round of RT-PCR using the HTBI primer set and the Qiagen OneStep RT-PCR kit. Most expanded thyroid clonotypes (frequency above 0.001) were also found in blood, which suggests that blood repertoires may mirror thyroid immune responses. A 13 V-J signature model separated ophthalmopathy from stable hyperthyroidism, with around 91% sensitivity and roughly 82% specificity in cross-validation and 80%/75% in testing. In validation, the model predicted progression to ophthalmopathy with over 60% sensitivity and approximately 78% specificity, a median of 6.5 months before onset. A discovery cohort of about a hundred patients, about 40 with Graves' ophthalmopathy and more than 55 with stable Graves' hyperthyroidism, was used to find distinguishing TCR V-J signatures. Prospective prediction of ophthalmopathy was tested in an independent validation cohort consisting of 18 to 20 hyperthyroidism patients and 15 to 17 patients who later progressed to ophthalmopathy. For training and testing, the 100 or so patients in the discovery cohort were randomly divided in a 7:3 ratio. The study also compared thyroid tissue and blood T-cell repertoires from a handful of Graves' hyperthyroidism patients. After blood sampling, hyperthyroidism patients were treated with methimazole at a starting dose of 30 mg daily, and ophthalmopathy patients were treated with high-dose intravenous methylprednisolone. Libraries were constructed in a second round of multiplex PCR, after which size selection and purification were performed. Sequencing of the libraries was done on an Illumina HiSeq2000 using paired-end 100 bp reads. Raw data were processed with SOAPnuke, discarding reads with adapters, uncalled bases, mean Phred below 15, or no exact constant-primer or identifier match. COPE v1.2.5 was used to merge the high-quality paired reads, and each unique nucleotide sequence was defined as a clonotype. MiTCR v1.1 was used to align clonotypes to the IMGT TRBV, TRBD and TRBJ reference segments. The analysis was restricted to V-J combinations with a frequency above 0.0001, which together covered roughly 99% of the repertoires. The TCS score was defined as F50 (clonal expansion) divided by E x V (chaos), with BLOSUM62-based TCRdist calculated between CDR3 peptides within each V-J. Welch's t-statistics and random forest reduced roughly 530 V-J features to roughly 13, which were used in a naive Bayes classifier (R e1071). No statistical method was used to set the sample size in advance, and investigators knew the group allocation. The paper reports TCR Vbeta CDR3 sequencing of 130 to 150 peripheral blood samples: some 41 ophthalmopathy, approximately 74 hyperthyroidism and approximately 17 progressor patients.

The TCR comes from a man aged 35 to 55 with Graves disease. Donor details come from another sample of the same person, matched by shared clones. The material was peripheral blood mononuclear cells (PBMCs), obtained at new diagnosis, from a patient treated with antithyroid drugs. The chain joins TRBV20-1 to TRBJ1-5; 8 middle bases align to TRBD1. The DNA is as follows: TGCAGTGCGGGAGGACAGGGTAGTCAGCCCCAGCATTTT. It encodes CSAGGQGSQPQHF.